This section outlines one T cell receptor (beta chain) sequence together with its context. The target antigen is unknown. This sample was included in a study of human T cells and chemical hapten exposure. Whole-study context: Upper inner arm skin measuring around 2 cm by around 2 cm received 2% DPC for sensitization. The patch tests put 0.01% DPC on the skin of the upper back and were read 6 days later.

V lost 3 bases and J 9 bases, leaving 9 bases between the germline ends. The V gene's germline CDR1 is SEHNR and CDR2 FQNEAQ (reference sequence). The length of the CDR3 is 12 residues. Whole-study findings and limits: Controls formed significantly fewer large CDR3 similarity clusters than expanded TCRs did.

Time point in this sample: patch test 1, 2 weeks after DPC sensitization. Treatment noted: therapeutic diphenylcyclopropenone sensitization with weekly scalp DPC. Donors were 18 to 70-year-old alopecia patients suitable for DPC. TCRdb passed the RACE reads through MiXCR, listing each CDR3 protein once. This table has roughly 180,000 distinct CDR3 sequences, more than 12% appearing once. The chain couples TRBV7-9 to TRBJ2-1; D tentatively fits TRBD1 or TRBD2 (5 bases each). The material sequenced was whole blood, taken in connection with sensitization to the hapten diphenylcyclopropenone (DPC). The receptor was derived from a woman in her 30s with alopecia areata. Some clones in this sample may be carry-over from other donors' samples. CDR3 residues: CASSFGGVEQFF. CDR3 sequence (DNA): TGTGCCAGCAGCTTTGGGGGAGTTGAGCAGTTCTTC. Complete variable domain (other parts from reference TRBV7-9 and TRBJ2-1): DTGVSQNPRHKITKRGQNVTFRCDPISEHNRLYWYRQTLGQGPEFLTYFQNEAQLEKSRLLSDRFSAERPKGSFSTLEIQRTEQGDSAMYLCASSFGGVEQFFGPGTRLTVL.